Given below is one T cell receptor (beta chain) in context. CDR1 is SQVTM, CDR2 ANQGSEA, per germline. CDR3 size: 15 residues. The V gene lost 5 bases and the J gene lost 1 base, with 12 bases spanning the gap. The data are from a study of blood T cell repertoires in COVID-19. At the level of the study: Samples representing acute and convalescent COVID-19 were sourced from the United States, Italy and Spain.

Assignment of participants to cohorts was predicated upon participant-reported clinical history. Generated by immunoSEQ multiplex PCR, the TCRdb table keeps only in-frame clones and is missing some. In the table there are 130,000 to 150,000 clones, 84% of which are singletons. The genes are TRBV29-1 and TRBJ2-6; D not certain. The sample comprised PBMCs or T cells enriched from blood (not recorded which). The clonotype comes from a woman aged 45-65 years who had been exposed to COVID-19. CDR3 nucleotide sequence: TGCAGCGTTAATGTACGAGAATCTGGGGCCAACGTCCTGACTTTC. This encodes CSVNVRESGANVLTF.